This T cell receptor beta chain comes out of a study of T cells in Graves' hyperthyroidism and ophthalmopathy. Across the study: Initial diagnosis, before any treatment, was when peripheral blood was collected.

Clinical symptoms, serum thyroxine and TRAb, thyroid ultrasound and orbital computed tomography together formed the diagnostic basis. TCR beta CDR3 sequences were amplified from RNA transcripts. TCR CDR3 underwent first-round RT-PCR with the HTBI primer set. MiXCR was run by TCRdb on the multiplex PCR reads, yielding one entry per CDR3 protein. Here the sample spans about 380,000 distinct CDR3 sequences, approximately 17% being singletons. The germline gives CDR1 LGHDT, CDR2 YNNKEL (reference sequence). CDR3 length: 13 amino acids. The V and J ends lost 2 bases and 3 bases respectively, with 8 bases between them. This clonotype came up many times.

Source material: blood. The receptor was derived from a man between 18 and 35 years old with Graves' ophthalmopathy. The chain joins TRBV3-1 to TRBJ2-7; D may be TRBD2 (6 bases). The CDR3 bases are TGTGCCAGCAGCCAAAGGAGGGACTACGAGCAGTACTTC. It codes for CASSQRRDYEQYF.